Listed below are T cell receptor beta chains from one sample, sequenced in a study of T cell responses to AZD1222 COVID-19 vaccine. Profiled with immunoSEQ multiplex PCR; TCRdb holds only in-frame clones, not every one. The sample records 150,000 to 200,000 clones, around 94% being singletons. Here the sequenced sample was peripheral blood, taken on day 0 of AZD1222 vaccination. The receptors come from an adult in good health. Each CDR3 is given with its conserved first and last residue. A D gene is named only where the DNA matches it firmly. Some rows mark clone size as missing; the rest say once, few, many or name a class of expanded clone.

cdr3_aa	cdr3_nt	d_call	j_call	cdr3_length	v_call	clone_size
CAWSPVTPGIPNQPQHF	TGTGCCTGGAGTCCCGTAACCCCCGGGATTCCAAATCAGCCCCAGCATTTT	.	TRBJ1-5	17	TRBV30	.
CASSVPGAGGELFF	TGTGCCAGCAGCGTACCAGGGGCTGGCGGGGAGCTGTTTTTT	.	TRBJ2-2	14	TRBV9	.
CASSRTSPYEQYF	TGTGCCAGCAGTCGGACGTCGCCCTACGAGCAGTACTTC	.	TRBJ2-7	13	TRBV12-3/TRBV12-4	once
CASSYSTLAGDQETQYF	TGTGCCAGCAGTTACTCGACACTAGCGGGAGACCAAGAGACCCAGTACTTC	TRBD2	TRBJ2-5	17	TRBV6-2/TRBV6-3	.
CATKDRPTSGANVLTF	TGTGCCACCAAGGACAGGCCGACCTCTGGGGCCAACGTCCTGACTTTC	TRBD1	TRBJ2-6	16	TRBV24-1	.
CASSLDTSGEQFF	TGTGCCAGCAGCTTGGATACATCGGGTGAGCAGTTCTTC	.	TRBJ2-1	13	TRBV5-4	.
CASSLTGQGAGYTF	TGTGCCAGCAGTTTAACGGGGCAGGGGGCTGGCTACACCTTC	TRBD1	TRBJ1-2	14	TRBV27	.
CAWSRDRVTSYTF	TGTGCCTGGAGTCGGGACAGGGTTACAAGCTACACCTTC	TRBD1	TRBJ1-2	13	TRBV30	.
CASSREGDKGNEQFF	TGTGCCAGCAGCCGGGAAGGGGATAAAGGAAATGAGCAGTTCTTC	.	TRBJ2-1	15	TRBV5-8	.
CASRDPPEQFF	TGTGCCAGCAGGGACCCCCCCGAGCAGTTCTTC	.	TRBJ2-1	11	TRBV6-5	.
CASSYESRSGGAEAFF	TGTGCCAGCAGTTACGAAAGCCGGTCAGGGGGGGCTGAAGCTTTCTTT	TRBD1	TRBJ1-1	16	TRBV6-5	.
CASSPPGLRGGNEQFF	TGTGCCAGCTCACCACCGGGTCTGCGGGGGGGCAATGAGCAGTTCTTC	TRBD2	TRBJ2-1	16	TRBV18	few
CASSVRGDQPQHF	TGTGCCAGCAGCGTCAGGGGGGATCAGCCCCAGCATTTT	TRBD1	TRBJ1-5	13	TRBV7-2	.
CATSDSYRDPPMDEQFF	TGTGCCACCAGTGACTCCTACAGGGACCCACCTATGGATGAGCAGTTCTTC	.	TRBJ2-1	17	TRBV24-1	.
CASTYIGTSGGLFF	TGTGCCAGTACCTATATTGGGACGTCCGGGGGGCTGTTTTTT	.	TRBJ2-2	14	TRBV19	.
CASSLDSTSGNTIYF	TGTGCCAGCAGTCTAGACAGTACCTCTGGAAACACCATATATTTT	.	TRBJ1-3	15	TRBV6-5	.
CAISGQGPEVDEQFF	TGTGCCATCAGTGGGCAGGGCCCCGAGGTCGATGAGCAGTTCTTC	.	TRBJ2-1	15	TRBV10-3	.
CASSIDLGASEAFF	TGTGCCAGTAGTATAGATCTGGGGGCTTCTGAAGCTTTCTTT	.	TRBJ1-1	14	TRBV19	.
CASSSRPAYEQYF	TGTGCCAGCAGTTCACGGCCGGCCTACGAGCAGTACTTC	.	TRBJ2-7	13	TRBV6-5	.
CASSHDINYGYTF	TGCGCCAGCAGCCATGACATAAACTATGGCTACACCTTC	.	TRBJ1-2	13	TRBV5-1	once
CASRVQGARFAGELFF	TGTGCCAGCAGGGTACAGGGGGCAAGATTCGCCGGGGAGCTGTTTTTT	TRBD1	TRBJ2-2	16	TRBV27	.
CSVQQGEWTEAFF	TGCAGCGTCCAACAGGGGGAATGGACTGAAGCTTTCTTT	TRBD1	TRBJ1-1	13	TRBV29-1	.
CASSLGGSSNGYTF	TGCGCCAGCAGCTTGGGCGGGTCCTCGAATGGCTACACCTTC	.	TRBJ1-2	14	TRBV5-1	.
CASSESGFTDTQYF	TGTGCCAGCAGTGAGAGCGGATTCACAGATACGCAGTATTTT	.	TRBJ2-3	14	TRBV6-4	.
CASSFQGNYGYTF	TGTGCCAGCAGTTTTCAAGGGAACTATGGCTACACCTTC	.	TRBJ1-2	13	TRBV27	.
CSAPHRVEQYF	TGCAGTGCCCCGCACAGGGTCGAGCAGTACTTC	.	TRBJ2-7	11	TRBV20-1	.
CASSLRVGSGDLTNYGYTF	TGTGCCAGCAGCTTGCGTGTGGGCTCAGGGGACTTGACTAACTATGGCTACACCTTC	.	TRBJ1-2	19	TRBV11-2	.
CASSLSAGNTEAFF	TGTGCCAGCAGTTTAAGTGCGGGGAACACTGAAGCTTTCTTT	.	TRBJ1-1	14	TRBV27	.
CASSPGLAGDEQFF	TGCGCCAGCAGCCCGGGACTAGCTGGGGATGAGCAGTTCTTC	TRBD2	TRBJ2-1	14	TRBV5-1	.
CASSGPGRGEQFF	TGTGCCAGCAGCGGACCGGGACGTGGTGAGCAGTTCTTC	.	TRBJ2-1	13	TRBV11-3	.
CASSQGFPLQGPNQPQHF	TGCGCCAGCAGCCAAGGCTTTCCCCTGCAGGGGCCTAACCAGCCCCAGCATTTT	.	TRBJ1-5	18	TRBV4-1	.
CASSSEGNTIYF	TGCGCCAGCAGCTCGGAAGGAAACACCATATATTTT	.	TRBJ1-3	12	TRBV5-1	once
CASSGNRDQPQHF	TGTGCCAGCAGTGGGAACAGGGATCAGCCCCAGCATTTT	.	TRBJ1-5	13	TRBV12-3/TRBV12-4	once
CASSVDPGRGTEAFF	TGTGCCAGCAGCGTAGATCCGGGTAGGGGCACTGAAGCTTTCTTT	.	TRBJ1-1	15	TRBV9	once
CASGLSGANVLTF	TGCGCCAGCGGGCTTTCTGGGGCCAACGTCCTGACTTTC	.	TRBJ2-6	13	TRBV4-1	.
CASSPSDSNTEAFF	TGTGCCAGCAGCCCCTCGGACAGCAACACTGAAGCTTTCTTT	.	TRBJ1-1	14	TRBV7-6	.
CASSEQYSNQPQHF	TGTGCCAGCAGTGAGCAGTATAGCAATCAGCCCCAGCATTTT	.	TRBJ1-5	14	TRBV6-4	.
CASSGGAYSNQPQHF	TGTGCCAGCTCGGGGGGGGCTTATAGCAATCAGCCCCAGCATTTT	.	TRBJ1-5	15	TRBV7-9	.
CASSEGFRPQHF	TGTGCCAGTAGTGAGGGCTTTCGGCCCCAGCATTTT	.	TRBJ1-5	12	TRBV19	.
CASSWGGSQPQHF	TGTGCCAGCAGTTGGGGAGGGAGTCAGCCCCAGCATTTT	.	TRBJ1-5	13	TRBV6-5	.
CASSQDLAANEQFF	TGTGCCAGCAGCCAAGATTTAGCGGCCAATGAGCAGTTCTTC	.	TRBJ2-1	14	TRBV3-1/TRBV3-2	.
CASSIDRGTEAFF	TGTGCCAGTAGTATAGACAGAGGGACTGAAGCTTTCTTT	.	TRBJ1-1	13	TRBV19	.